The 3 T cell receptor beta chains presented below share a single source sample, sequenced in a study of blood T cell repertoires in COVID-19. This table comes from immunoSEQ multiplex PCR, and its TCRdb copy is limited to in-frame clones, with some not included. This sample has approximately 260,000 clones, with around 87% found just once. The sample taken for sequencing was peripheral blood. The origin of the receptors is a man aged 18 to 30 with active or convalescent COVID-19.

This sequence joins TRBV11-3 and TRBJ2-1; 13 nucleotides match TRBD2. J gave up 7 bases and V 5 bases, and 5 bases lay outside the gene matches. The CDR3 extends over 15 amino acids. Germline loops: CDR1 SGHNT, CDR2 YENEEA. CDR3 sequence reads: CASSQLAGGVNEQFF. Written as DNA, the CDR3 is TGTGCCAGCAGCCAACTAGCGGGAGGGGTAAATGAGCAGTTCTTC.

The rearrangement uses TRBV19 and TRBJ1-1; no definite D call. Germline values: CDR1 LNHDA, CDR2 SQIVND (reference sequence). The CDR3 sequence is 13 residues long. The V end was cut by 7 bases, the J end by 3 bases, with 12 bases between. In DNA form, the CDR3 reads TGTGCCAGTACCAGAGAGGGATACACTGAAGCTTTCTTT. It translates to CASTREGYTEAFF.

The chain is built from TRBV4-1 and TRBJ2-2; 12 bases map to TRBD2. This CDR3 is 18 amino acids long. The germline gives CDR1 MGHRA, CDR2 YSYEKL. Losses at the gene ends were 2 bases for V and 4 bases for J; bases not matched to a gene: 8. CDR3 sequence: CASSQSGLAGRGTGELFF. The CDR3 DNA is TGCGCCAGCAGCCAATCCGGACTAGCGGGAAGGGGCACCGGGGAGCTGTTTTTT.